One sample yielded the 29 T cell receptor beta chains listed below, sequenced in a study of early T cells in non-severe SARS-CoV-2 infection. MiXCR, run by TCRdb on the 5' RACE reads, gives a single entry per CDR3 protein. This table has about 30,000 distinct CDR3 sequences, roughly 6% appearing once. The sequenced material came from whole blood. The source of these receptors is an adult who was a healthcare worker with PCR-confirmed SARS-CoV-2 infection or an uninfected control (not recorded which).

This clonotype was seen at least ten times. V and J are TRBV11-2 and TRBJ2-1, with 10 nucleotides matching TRBD1. Germline CDR1 and CDR2: SGHAT and FQNNGV. This CDR3 region has 11 residues. V lost 5 bases, J lost 14 bases, and 3 bases stayed unmatched. The CDR3 sequence: CASSPDRGEFF. DNA for the CDR3: TGTGCCAGCAGCCCGGACAGGGGGGAGTTCTTC.

This clonotype appeared many times. CDR3 amino acids: CASSSSSPTATKGYTF. The DNA of the CDR3 is TGTGCCAGCAGCTCTAGCAGCCCGACCGCTACCAAGGGCTACACCTTC. V and J are TRBV7-2 and TRBJ1-2; no firm D call. Germline lookup yields CDR1 SGHTA and CDR2 FQGNSA. The CDR3 spans 16 residues. The germline V and J ends were trimmed by 4 bases and 8 bases, with 23 bases remaining between them.

This chain joins TRBV7-9 and TRBJ2-3; 7 bases map to TRBD2. In germline, CDR1 is SEHNR, CDR2 FQNEAQ (reference sequence). Trimming removed 3 bases from V and 0 bases from J; junction bases left unmatched: 3. The CDR3 is 15 amino acids. The CDR3 is CASSFTSVSTDTQYF. CDR3 in DNA: TGTGCCAGCAGCTTCACTAGCGTGAGCACAGATACGCAGTATTTT.

This clonotype appeared many times. This chain joins TRBV7-9 and TRBJ2-1, with 11 positions matching TRBD2. Germline loops: CDR1 SEHNR, CDR2 FQNEAQ (reference sequence). The CDR3 consists of 16 residues. V gave up 3 bases and J gave up 3 bases; unmatched junction bases: 4. The CDR3 reads CASSFTSGRFYNEQFF. The CDR3 bases are TGTGCCAGCAGCTTTACTAGCGGGAGATTCTACAATGAGCAGTTCTTC.

The table lists this clonotype with many counts. CDR3 sequence (DNA): TGTGCCAGCAGCTCGGGGACTAGCGGGGGCGCGAACACCGGGGAGCTGTTTTTT. This encodes CASSSGTSGGANTGELFF. The rearrangement links TRBV5-4 to TRBJ2-2; 14 nucleotides match TRBD2. Per the germline V gene, CDR1 is SGHNT and CDR2 is YYREEE (reference sequence). V lost 3 bases and J lost 0; bases outside the gene matches: 4. This CDR3 is 18 amino acids long. Full variable domain (outside the CDR3, taken from reference TRBV5-4 and TRBJ2-2): ETGVTQSPTHLIKTRGQQVTLRCSSQSGHNTVSWYQQALGQGPQFIFQYYREEENGRGNFPPRFSGLQFPNYSSELNVNALELDDSALYLCASSSGTSGGANTGELFFGEGSRLTVL.

The sample holds many counts of this clonotype. The chain combines TRBV28 with TRBJ1-1; 7 positions match TRBD1. The CDR3 sequence is 15 residues long. Germline V gives CDR1 MDHEN, CDR2 SYDVKM. V lost 7 bases, J lost 2 bases, and 10 bases stayed unmatched. The DNA for the CDR3 is TGTGCCAGCACCGCAACAGGGGCGGTTAACACTGAAGCTTTCTTT. It translates to CASTATGAVNTEAFF.

This clonotype was detected ten times or more. The chain couples TRBV5-5 to TRBJ2-7; maybe TRBD2 (5 bases). V lost 4 bases and J 2 bases, leaving 16 bases between the germline ends. This CDR3 has 15 amino acids. In germline, CDR1 is SGHKS, CDR2 YYEKEE (reference sequence). CDR3 DNA: TGTGCCAGCAGCCGGGAAGGCCTAGTGACCTACGAGCAGTACTTC. Its protein product is CASSREGLVTYEQYF.

This clonotype was observed at least ten times. The V call is TRBV20-1, the J call TRBJ2-7, with TRBD2 identical over 7 bases. Looked up from germline, CDR1 is DFQATT and CDR2 is SNEGSKA (reference sequence). There are 14 residues in the CDR3. V was pared by 0 bases and J by 4 bases, with 6 bases of the junction left unmatched. In DNA, the CDR3 is TGCAGTGCTAGAGATCCGAGCGGGACTTACGAGCAGTACTTC. It translates to CSARDPSGTYEQYF.

This clonotype was detected many times. This chain uses TRBV9 with TRBJ2-1; D possibly corresponds to TRBD2 (6 bases). Germline loops: CDR1 SGDLS, CDR2 YYNGEE. This CDR3 spans 17 amino acids. With 2 bases removed from V and 0 bases from J, the gap between germline ends came to 15 bases. The CDR3: CASSVGEAGSSYNEQFF. In DNA, the CDR3 is TGTGCCAGCAGCGTGGGAGAGGCGGGGAGCTCCTACAATGAGCAGTTCTTC.

This clonotype occurred many times. The J gene is TRBJ2-2, the V gene TRBV30; 8 bases map to TRBD1. Trimming at V came to 3 bases and at J to 7 bases, leaving 4 bases not matched to a gene. Looked up from germline, CDR1 is GTSNPN and CDR2 is SVGIG (reference sequence). The CDR3 extends over 13 amino acids. The CDR3 spells CAWSQGTGGELFF. CDR3 in DNA: TGTGCCTGGAGCCAAGGGACAGGCGGGGAGCTGTTTTTT.

Regarding this clonotype: This clone may be a read error of a much larger clone one base away. The J gene is TRBJ1-5, the V gene TRBV29-1; 7 bases align to TRBD1. This CDR3 has 14 residues. Germline loops: CDR1 SQVTM, CDR2 ANQGSEA. The V and J ends lost 8 bases and 5 bases, in that order; junction bases with no gene match: 12. Written as DNA, the CDR3 is TGCAGCATTGGCCAAGGGGGCCTGGATCAGCCCCAGCATTTT. It is translated as CSIGQGGLDQPQHF.

This clonotype was counted at least ten times. This chain joins TRBV20-1 and TRBJ2-7; D possibly corresponds to TRBD2 (5 bases). V was cut by 5 bases and J by 2 bases, with 13 bases left in between. The CDR3 loop spans 13 amino acids. The V gene's germline CDR1 is DFQATT and CDR2 SNEGSKA (reference sequence). This CDR3 reads CSAPDPRAYEQYF. CDR3 DNA sequence: TGCAGTGCTCCCGACCCGAGGGCCTACGAGCAGTACTTC.

This clonotype has just a few counts. CDR3 coding DNA: TGTGCCAGCAGCCAAGTAGAGGCGGATACGCAGTATTTT. Protein product: CASSQVEADTQYF. The chain couples TRBV4-2 to TRBJ2-3; no reliable D call. The CDR3 is made up of 13 amino acids. Germline CDR1 and CDR2: LGHNA and YNFKEQ. V lost 1 base and J lost 6, with 8 bases in between.

Many counts were recorded for this clonotype. V usage is TRBV7-7 and J usage is TRBJ2-5; D may correspond to TRBD1 or TRBD2 (5 bases each). The CDR3 totals 12 residues. Trimming cost V 2 bases and J 5 bases, with 6 bases left between them. From germline, CDR1 is SSHAT and CDR2 FNYEAQ (reference sequence). The CDR3 DNA follows: TGTGCCAGCAGCTTACGGGGCGAGACCCAGTACTTC. Amino acids: CASSLRGETQYF.

To note about this clonotype: Being one base from a much bigger clone, this may be a read error. This chain connects TRBV12-3 or TRBV12-4 to TRBJ2-7; D gene ambiguous. This CDR3 has 12 amino acids. The CDR3 DNA follows: TGTACCAGCAGTCGGAGTAGTGGCGAGCAGTACTTC. Amino acids: CTSSRSSGEQYF.

About this clonotype itself: A much bigger clone sits one base away, suggesting this may be a read error. CDR3 DNA sequence: TGTGCCAGCAGTTACGCCTTAGCCTACGAGCAGAACTTC. As protein: CASSYALAYEQNF. The rearrangement uses TRBV6-6 and TRBJ2-7; D ambiguous. The CDR3 sequence is 13 residues long. Per the germline V gene, CDR1 is MNHNY and CDR2 is SVGAGI (reference sequence).

This clonotype was detected only a few times. The chain links TRBV29-1 to TRBJ2-5, with TRBD1 identical over 7 bases. The CDR3 covers 13 residues. The germline gives CDR1 SQVTM, CDR2 ANQGSEA. The J segment lost 5 bases and the V segment lost 4 bases, leaving 7 bases of the junction unmatched. CDR3 coding DNA: TGCAGCGTTGTGGCAGGGGGTCTGGAGACCCAGTACTTC. Protein product: CSVVAGGLETQYF. The variable domain in full, completed from reference TRBV29-1 and TRBJ2-5, reads SAVISQKPSRDICQRGTSLTIQCQVDSQVTMMFWYRQQPGQSLTLIATANQGSEATYESGFVIDKFPISRPNLTFSTLTVSNMSPEDSSIYLCSVVAGGLETQYFGPGTRLLVL.

This clonotype was seen at least ten times. This sequence joins TRBV12-3 or TRBV12-4 and TRBJ2-4; a possible D gene is TRBD2 (5 bases). V was pared by 4 bases and J by 6 bases, with 16 bases between. This CDR3 region has 15 residues. CDR3 nucleotide sequence: TGTGCCAGCAGTTCCCCCCCGGTAGGGAGAAACATTCAGTACTTC. Residues: CASSSPPVGRNIQYF.

This clonotype has only a few counts. The chain employs TRBV20-1 and TRBJ2-5; TRBD2 aligns across 12 bases. This CDR3 contains 16 residues. Per germline, CDR1 DFQATT and CDR2 SNEGSKA (reference sequence). The V gene end was trimmed by 5 bases and the J gene end by 4 bases; junction bases not matched to a gene: 11. The CDR3 nucleotides are TGCAGTGCTGACGTCCCTAGCGGGAGGGACCCAGAGACCCAGTACTTC. Its translation is CSADVPSGRDPETQYF.

This clonotype was found a few times. This chain connects TRBV4-1 to TRBJ1-2; 8 positions match TRBD1. This CDR3 is 14 amino acids long. Germline CDR1 and CDR2: MGHRA and YSYEKL. Germline trimming cut 2 bases from V and 9 bases from J; bases unmatched to any gene: 8. CDR3 region: CASSQPGTGPRYTF. CDR3 in DNA: TGCGCCAGCAGCCAACCAGGGACAGGCCCCCGCTACACCTTC.

This chain joins TRBV27 and TRBJ2-3, with D perhaps TRBD1 or TRBD2 (7 bases each). Germline loops: CDR1 MNHEY, CDR2 SMNVEV (reference sequence). The length of the CDR3 is 16 residues. V shed 4 bases and J shed 3 bases, with 17 bases lying between them. This chain's CDR3 is CASSSPGGGETDTQYF. For the CDR3, the DNA is TGTGCCAGCAGTTCCCCAGGGGGGGGAGAGACAGATACGCAGTATTTT.

This clonotype occurred a few times. V is TRBV11-3 and J is TRBJ2-5; 11 bases line up with TRBD2. Germline V lookup: CDR1 SGHNT, CDR2 YENEEA. The CDR3 is made up of 15 amino acids. V lost 7 bases and J lost 2; bases outside the gene matches: 6. For the CDR3, the DNA is TGTGCCAGCACCCCACTAGCGGGAGCACAAGAGACCCAGTACTTC. Translating gives CASTPLAGAQETQYF.

The rearrangement links TRBV7-9 to TRBJ2-5, with D unclear. V gave up 1 base and J gave up 1 base, with 10 bases separating them. The CDR3 contains 15 residues. Per germline, CDR1 SEHNR and CDR2 FQNEAQ (reference sequence). The CDR3 spells CASSLDTVSQETQYF. DNA for the CDR3: TGTGCCAGCAGCTTAGATACAGTCTCCCAAGAGACCCAGTACTTC.

This clonotype was detected many times. The rearrangement joins TRBV11-2 to TRBJ2-1; TRBD2 aligns across 15 bases. From germline, CDR1 is SGHAT and CDR2 FQNNGV. The CDR3 runs to 21 residues. Trimming removed 2 bases from V and 6 bases from J; junction bases left unmatched: 17. In DNA form, the CDR3 reads TGTGCCAGCAGCTTAAGGCCCACAGGGGGGACTAGCGGGAGGAGGGTCAATGAGCAGTTCTTC. Translation gives CASSLRPTGGTSGRRVNEQFF.

Only a few counts were recorded for this clonotype. The chain employs TRBV6-2 or TRBV6-3 and TRBJ1-3, with D uncertain. Germline values: CDR1 MNHEY, CDR2 SVGEGT. Trimming removed 6 bases from V and 0 bases from J, with 15 bases in between. The CDR3 is made up of 16 amino acids. The CDR3 coding sequence is TGTGCCAGCAGGAATCCCGGGCGGAACTCTGGAAACACCATATATTTT. Residues: CASRNPGRNSGNTIYF.

By its share, this clonotype is medium-sized (0.01 to 0.1%). This chain uses TRBV6-2 or TRBV6-3 with TRBJ2-5; TRBD2 aligns across 7 bases. The CDR3 extends over 15 amino acids. V was clipped by 0 bases and J by 1 base; unmatched bases: 2. CDR1 is MNHEY, CDR2 SVGEGT, per germline. Here the CDR3 DNA reads TGTGCCAGCAGTTACTCCGCTAGCGGCCAAGAGACCCAGTACTTC. The encoded protein is CASSYSASGQETQYF.

The rearrangement links TRBV25-1 to TRBJ2-2, with TRBD2 matching over 7 bases. The length of the CDR3 is 19 residues. Germline CDR1 is MGHDK and CDR2 is SYGVNS. V lost 8 bases to trimming and J lost 3 bases; unmatched junction nucleotides: 21. The CDR3 loop reads CASAGRDYLKQLDTGELFF. CDR3 nucleotides: TGTGCCAGCGCCGGGCGGGACTACCTAAAACAACTGGACACCGGGGAGCTGTTTTTT. Full variable domain (outside the CDR3, taken from reference TRBV25-1 and TRBJ2-2): EADIYQTPRYLVIGTGKKITLECSQTMGHDKMYWYQQDPGMELHLIHYSYGVNSTEKGDLSSESTVSRIRTEHFPLTLESARPSHTSQYLCASAGRDYLKQLDTGELFFGEGSRLTVL.

There are many counts of this clonotype. The chain recombines TRBV7-9 with TRBJ2-2, with D maybe TRBD2 (5 bases). The length of the CDR3 is 13 residues. CDR1 is SEHNR and CDR2 is FQNEAQ in the germline V gene (reference sequence). V lost 3 bases and J lost 7, with 9 bases in between. The CDR3 reads CASSFEGGGELFF. CDR3 sequence (DNA): TGTGCCAGCAGCTTTGAGGGTGGCGGGGAGCTGTTTTTT.

This clonotype was recorded a few times. The J gene is TRBJ1-5, the V gene TRBV19; tentatively, D is TRBD1 (5 bases). The CDR3 runs to 15 residues. V lost 10 bases and J 2 bases, leaving 18 bases between the germline ends. The V gene's germline CDR1 is LNHDA and CDR2 SQIVND (reference sequence). The CDR3 sequence: CATNTGVWGNQPQHF. CDR3 nucleotide sequence: TGTGCCACTAACACGGGGGTATGGGGCAATCAGCCCCAGCATTTT.